The rows below give T cell receptor beta chains drawn from one sample of a study of blood T cell repertoires in COVID-19. Produced via immunoSEQ multiplex PCR; TCRdb's table is partial and in-frame only. The table records 90,000 or so clones, approximately 91% of them present only once. The sample was peripheral blood. These receptors all stem from a human donor with active COVID-19. The donor label of this sample is uncertain. Each CDR3 is given with its conserved first and last residue. A D gene is named only where the DNA matches it firmly. Only some rows state a clone size, as once, few, many or a class for expanded clones.

d_call	j_call	cdr3_length	v_call	clone_size	cdr3_aa	cdr3_nt
TRBD2	TRBJ2-7	14	TRBV6-5	.	CASSTSGGDYEQYF	TGTGCCAGCAGCACTAGCGGGGGGGACTACGAGCAGTACTTC
TRBD2	TRBJ2-7	15	TRBV24-1	.	CATSAKRGPTYEQYF	TGTGCCACCAGTGCTAAGCGGGGGCCGACCTACGAGCAGTACTTC
.	TRBJ2-1	13	TRBV5-1	.	CASTSLQGYEQFF	TGCGCCAGCACTTCACTACAGGGTTATGAGCAGTTCTTC
.	TRBJ2-1	14	TRBV29-1	.	CSAVLGRGINEQFF	TGCAGCGCCGTCCTAGGAAGGGGAATCAATGAGCAGTTCTTC
TRBD1	TRBJ2-5	14	TRBV6-5	.	CASSPSGGYETQYF	TGTGCCAGCAGCCCCTCAGGGGGCTATGAGACCCAGTACTTC
TRBD1	TRBJ1-4	14	TRBV6-4	.	CAATLVTGGEKLFF	TGTGCCGCAACCTTGGTGACAGGGGGGGAAAAACTGTTTTTT
TRBD1	TRBJ1-3	15	TRBV7-3	.	CASSPTGYPGNTIYF	TGTGCCAGCAGCCCGACAGGGTACCCTGGAAACACCATATATTTT
.	TRBJ2-7	13	TRBV28	.	CASSPSPPYEQYF	TGTGCCAGCAGTCCCTCCCCCCCCTACGAGCAGTACTTC
TRBD2	TRBJ2-7	18	TRBV9	.	CASSPDRSLAGGPHEQYF	TGTGCCAGCAGCCCCGACCGATCCCTAGCGGGGGGGCCCCACGAGCAGTACTTC
TRBD1	TRBJ2-7	14	TRBV5-1	.	CASSLGDRGYEQYF	TGCGCCAGCAGCTTAGGGGACAGGGGGTACGAGCAGTACTTC
TRBD1	TRBJ2-7	14	TRBV5-1	.	CASSVGQGNNEQYF	TGCGCCAGCAGCGTGGGACAGGGGAACAACGAGCAGTACTTC
.	TRBJ2-1	11	TRBV6-5	.	CASSYGGLLIF	TGTGCCAGCAGTTACGGCGGGTTGTTGATCTTC
.	TRBJ2-2	11	TRBV6-2/TRBV6-3	.	CASSTAGELFF	TGTGCCAGCAGTACTGCCGGGGAGCTGTTTTTT
TRBD1	TRBJ2-2	16	TRBV10-3	.	CAISARQGSYTGELFF	TGTGCCATCAGTGCCCGACAGGGGTCCTACACCGGGGAGCTGTTTTTT
.	TRBJ2-7	14	TRBV14	.	CASSQRTVSYEQYF	TGTGCCAGCAGCCAAAGGACAGTCTCCTACGAGCAGTACTTC
.	TRBJ2-1	16	TRBV20-1	.	CSASSLGGAQDNEQFF	TGCAGTGCTAGTTCGCTAGGGGGGGCGCAGGACAATGAGCAGTTCTTC
TRBD1	TRBJ2-7	13	TRBV6-1	.	CASSETGTGEQYF	TGTGCCAGCAGTGAAACCGGGACAGGCGAGCAGTACTTC
.	TRBJ1-5	15	TRBV20-1	few	CSASSGARGNQPQHF	TGCAGTGCTAGTTCAGGGGCTCGGGGCAATCAGCCCCAGCATTTT
.	TRBJ1-1	15	TRBV5-1	.	CASSLTGNRGTEAFF	TGCGCCAGCAGCTTGACAGGGAACCGGGGAACTGAAGCTTTCTTT
.	TRBJ2-2	16	TRBV4-2	.	CASSPWTQANTGELFF	TGTGCCAGCAGCCCCTGGACACAGGCGAACACCGGGGAGCTGTTTTTT
TRBD1	TRBJ2-7	13	TRBV27	.	CASRTGGGSEQYF	TGTGCCAGCAGGACAGGGGGGGGGTCAGAGCAGTACTTC
TRBD1	TRBJ1-1	15	TRBV5-1	few	CASSPRLGQGTEAFF	TGCGCCAGCAGCCCCAGACTGGGACAGGGCACTGAAGCTTTCTTT
.	TRBJ1-4	15	TRBV19	.	CASSITYRENEKLFF	TGTGCCAGTAGTATTACTTACAGAGAGAATGAAAAACTGTTTTTT
TRBD2	TRBJ2-3	16	TRBV3-1/TRBV3-2	.	CASSFTTSVVTDTQYF	TGTGCCAGCAGCTTTACGACTAGCGTAGTTACAGATACGCAGTATTTT
.	TRBJ1-1	15	TRBV5-1	.	CASSSAGTVNTEAFF	TGCGCCAGCAGCTCGGCGGGGACGGTGAACACTGAAGCTTTCTTT
.	TRBJ1-2	13	TRBV6-5	.	CASSYTGGGGYTF	TGTGCCAGCAGTTACACCGGGGGAGGTGGCTACACCTTC
TRBD1	TRBJ1-6	15	TRBV5-8	.	CASSTDRGYNSPLHF	TGTGCCAGCAGCACGGACAGGGGGTATAATTCACCCCTCCACTTT
.	TRBJ2-2	16	TRBV4-1	once	CASSQFRGSNTGELFF	TGCGCCAGCAGCCAGTTTAGGGGCAGCAACACCGGGGAGCTGTTTTTT
TRBD2	TRBJ2-7	15	TRBV2	.	CASSELAGGEGEQYF	TGTGCCAGCAGTGAACTAGCGGGGGGTGAAGGGGAGCAGTACTTC
TRBD1	TRBJ2-7	17	TRBV5-6	.	CASSLASLPGGTGEQYF	TGTGCCAGCAGCTTGGCCTCTCTGCCAGGGGGAACGGGAGAGCAGTACTTC
TRBD1	TRBJ2-7	14	TRBV27	.	CASRPGQPSYEQYF	TGTGCCAGCAGGCCGGGACAGCCTTCCTACGAGCAGTACTTC
.	TRBJ1-2	13	TRBV14	.	CASSQLQGSSYTF	TGTGCCAGCAGCCAATTACAGGGATCAAGCTACACCTTC
TRBD2	TRBJ2-2	17	TRBV6-2/TRBV6-3	.	CASSLQRGGYNTGELFF	TGTGCCAGCAGTCTACAACGCGGGGGGTACAACACCGGGGAGCTGTTTTTT
TRBD1	TRBJ2-7	17	TRBV7-9	.	CASSSPGTGLLSYEQYF	TGTGCCAGCAGCTCCCCCGGGACAGGGCTACTTTCCTACGAGCAGTACTTC
TRBD1	TRBJ2-3	17	TRBV6-1	.	CASSEGAGGYRADTQYF	TGTGCCAGCAGTGAAGGGGCAGGGGGTTATAGAGCAGATACGCAGTATTTT
TRBD1	TRBJ1-2	15	TRBV5-1	.	CASSLSAGGEYGYTF	TGCGCCAGCAGCTTGTCCGCAGGGGGCGAGTATGGCTACACCTTC
TRBD1	TRBJ1-1	15	TRBV19	.	CASSQLPTGGIEAFF	TGTGCCAGTAGCCAGCTCCCGACAGGGGGCATTGAAGCTTTCTTT
TRBD2	TRBJ2-1	18	TRBV5-1	.	CASRTGLAGGPAYNEQFF	TGCGCCAGCAGGACGGGACTAGCGGGGGGCCCTGCCTACAATGAGCAGTTCTTC
.	TRBJ2-2	15	TRBV7-3	.	CASSLSGGNTGELFF	TGTGCCAGCAGCTTAAGCGGGGGCAACACCGGGGAGCTGTTTTTT
TRBD1	TRBJ1-5	16	TRBV6-4	once	CASSDSDRGSGQPQHF	TGTGCCAGCAGTGACTCGGACAGGGGGTCGGGTCAGCCCCAGCATTTT
TRBD2	TRBJ2-3	17	TRBV5-1	.	CASSLKLAGGSVDTQYF	TGCGCCAGCAGCTTAAAGCTGGCGGGGGGAAGCGTGGATACGCAGTATTTT
TRBD1	TRBJ1-4	14	TRBV5-1	.	CASSLGDRGEKLFF	TGCGCCAGCAGCTTGGGGGACAGGGGTGAAAAACTGTTTTTT
TRBD2	TRBJ2-3	15	TRBV5-6	.	CASSPRLAGADTQYF	TGTGCCAGCAGCCCCCGACTAGCGGGGGCAGATACGCAGTATTTT
TRBD2	TRBJ2-3	14	TRBV19	.	CASRPRGAPDTQYF	TGTGCCAGTAGACCGCGGGGGGCCCCAGATACGCAGTATTTT
TRBD1	TRBJ1-1	15	TRBV13	.	CASSLGGTVNTEAFF	TGTGCCAGCAGCTTAGGGGGGACAGTCAACACTGAAGCTTTCTTT